The 15 T cell receptor beta chains reported below all come from one sample, sequenced in a study of T cells in Graves' hyperthyroidism and ophthalmopathy. The investigators amplified TCR beta CDR3 regions from RNA transcripts. TCR CDR3 underwent first-round RT-PCR with the HTBI primer set. A single record per CDR3 protein comes from TCRdb applying MiXCR to the multiplex PCR reads. The profile covers hundreds of thousands of distinct CDR3 sequences, with approximately 15% appearing a single time and around a third taken by the ten largest. Sequences were obtained from blood. The source is a woman in her 30s with Graves' hyperthyroidism.

This clonotype was seen only a few times. The chain links TRBV15 to TRBJ1-3; D is undetermined. Per the germline V gene, CDR1 is LNHNV and CDR2 is YYDKDF (reference sequence). The CDR3 is 13 residues long. Trimming stripped 9 bases from V and 2 bases from J, with 11 bases between. CDR3 coding DNA: TGTGCCACGAGGGAGGGTCCTGGAAACACCATATATTTT. Its protein product is CATREGPGNTIYF.

This clonotype was seen at least ten times. The rearrangement joins TRBV29-1 to TRBJ2-7; a weak D match, TRBD2 (5 bases). Trimming removed 4 bases at V and 6 bases at J, with 25 bases between. The germline CDR1 and CDR2 sequences are SQVTM and ANQGSEA. CDR3 size: 16 residues. The CDR3 protein is CSVVWWGDYSGGEQYF. In DNA, the CDR3 is TGCAGCGTTGTTTGGTGGGGAGACTACTCAGGAGGCGAGCAGTACTTC.

There are many counts of this clonotype. This chain uses TRBV18 with TRBJ2-1; D gene uncertain. Per germline, CDR1 KGHSH and CDR2 LQKENI. The germline V and J ends were trimmed by 1 base and 0 bases, with 7 bases remaining between them. The CDR3 runs to 15 residues. In DNA form, the CDR3 reads TGTGCCAGCTCACCACTGGGAAGCTCCTACAATGAGCAGTTCTTC. Protein product: CASSPLGSSYNEQFF.

This clonotype was seen a handful of times. The V gene is TRBV20-1, the J gene TRBJ1-2; possibly TRBD1 for D (5 bases). In germline, CDR1 is DFQATT, CDR2 SNEGSKA (reference sequence). V lost 6 bases, J lost 4 bases, and 18 bases lay in between. The CDR3 totals 14 residues. The CDR3 region has the DNA TGCAGTGCCAGGGACGGGGGAGTGACCTATGGCTACACCTTC. Protein product: CSARDGGVTYGYTF.

The V gene is TRBV6-1, the J gene TRBJ1-2; 9 bases align to TRBD1. Trimming removed 6 bases from V and 5 bases from J; junction bases left unmatched: 13. The CDR3 has 16 amino acids. Germline values: CDR1 MNHNS, CDR2 SASEGT. The CDR3 DNA is TGTGCCAGCAGACCCCCCCGGGGGACAGGGACTTATGGCTACACCTTC. It specifies CASRPPRGTGTYGYTF.

The table lists this clonotype with a few counts. The chain couples TRBV5-1 to TRBJ2-7; 9 bases agree with TRBD2. The CDR3 runs to 16 residues. With 0 bases clipped from V and 2 bases from J, the junction kept 6 bases outside the gene matches. Germline V gives CDR1 SGHRS, CDR2 YFSETQ. The CDR3 region has the DNA TGCGCCAGCAGCTTGGGTATCCTAGCGGGGACCTACGAGCAGTACTTC. This translates into CASSLGILAGTYEQYF.

A remark on this clonotype: Here the CDR3 omits its conserved ending phenylalanine or tryptophan, so a read error is the likely source. The chain carries TRBV25-1 and TRBJ1-1, with 7 bases that match TRBD1. The germline V gene encodes CDR1 MGHDK and CDR2 SYGVNS. V lost 3 bases, J lost 0 bases, and 13 bases stayed unmatched. This CDR3 has 18 residues. The CDR3 protein is CASSERGPLTAMNTEAFL. The CDR3 DNA is TGTGCCAGCAGTGAGAGGGGGCCCCTGACAGCCATGAACACTGAAGCTTTCCTT.

Note on this clonotype: This may be a read error, as it is one base from a much larger clone. The V gene is TRBV3-1, the J gene TRBJ2-5; D is possibly TRBD1 (6 bases). The DNA end is a closer match to TRBJ2-1, so the J assignment may be wrong. CDR3 size: 16 residues. Per germline, CDR1 LGHDT and CDR2 YNNKEL (reference sequence). The CDR3 loop is CASSQDLGTMQETQFF. DNA of the CDR3: TGTGCCAGCAGCCAAGATCTGGGGACAATGCAAGAGACCCAGTTCTTC.

The V gene is TRBV14, the J gene TRBJ1-2, with a weak D call TRBD1 (6 bases). V dropped 6 bases and J dropped 0 bases, with 20 bases sitting between them. The V gene's germline CDR1 is SGHDN and CDR2 FVKESK. The CDR3 runs to 17 residues. The CDR3 sequence is CASRQGIITGANYGYTF. For the CDR3, the DNA is TGTGCCAGCAGACAGGGAATTATAACCGGAGCTAACTATGGCTACACCTTC.

This clonotype was counted many times. The rearrangement uses TRBV10-3 and TRBJ2-3, with 11 bases aligning to TRBD2. The CDR3 loop spans 16 amino acids. Trimming took 1 base from V and 5 from J; bases not matched to a gene: 5. The germline V gene has CDR1 ENHRY and CDR2 SYGVKD. The DNA of the CDR3 is TGTGCCATCAGTGAGTTCCTAGCGGGAGGAAAAGATACGCAGTATTTT. Translation: CAISEFLAGGKDTQYF.

This clonotype was seen many times. For the CDR3, the DNA is TGCAGTGCTAGAGATTCGGCAGGGGTAGCTTTCTTT. The encoded protein is CSARDSAGVAFF. This chain connects TRBV20-1 to TRBJ1-1; possible D gene TRBD1, 6 bases. Trimming pared 0 bases from V and 10 bases from J, leaving 12 bases between. Germline V gives CDR1 DFQATT, CDR2 SNEGSKA (reference sequence). The length of the CDR3 is 12 residues.

This clonotype was observed many times. J is TRBJ2-7 and V is TRBV20-1, with TRBD2 matching over 14 bases. CDR1 and CDR2 (germline): DFQATT, SNEGSKA (reference sequence). This CDR3 has 17 amino acids. V trimming: 0 bases; J trimming: 1 base; junction bases outside the gene matches: 5. CDR3 coding DNA: TGCAGTGCTAGAGATTTGGGACTAGCGGGAGAGTCCTACGAGCAGTACTTC. It codes for CSARDLGLAGESYEQYF.

Regarding this clonotype: A clone one base away is much larger, so this may be a read error. The chain recombines TRBV12-3 or TRBV12-4 with TRBJ2-2, with a tentative D call TRBD2 (6 bases). CDR3 length: 14 amino acids. V was trimmed by 9 bases and J by 3 bases, leaving 14 bases between them. CDR3: CASIAEAHTGELFF. CDR3 nucleotides: TGTGCCAGTATAGCGGAAGCGCACACCGGGGAGCTGTTTTTT.

Of note for this clonotype: It may be a read error: a sequence one base away is much more abundant. The chain uses TRBV28 and TRBJ1-6; 8 nucleotides match TRBD1. The germline V gene encodes CDR1 MDHEN and CDR2 SYDVKM. This CDR3 is built from 17 residues. The V segment lost 5 bases and the J segment 8 bases; nucleotides outside the gene matches: 14. This CDR3 reads CASSEGEYLTGDSPLHF. As DNA, the CDR3 is TGTGCCAGCAGTGAGGGGGAATATCTGACAGGGGATTCACCCCTCCACTTT.

This clonotype was detected many times. V is TRBV24-1 and J is TRBJ2-7, with TRBD2 identical over 11 bases. Germline V gene data show CDR1 as KGHDR and CDR2 as SFDVKD. V lost 4 bases, J lost 4 bases, and 14 bases stayed unmatched. The length of the CDR3 is 18 residues. This CDR3 is CATSDLRPGTSGMYEQYF. The CDR3 DNA reads as TGTGCCACCAGTGACCTACGTCCCGGGACTAGCGGAATGTACGAGCAGTACTTC.